Sequencing of this TCR beta chain was carried out in a study of cytomegalovirus exposure and HLA in healthy donors. Remarks on this clone: Antigen: not known.

13 Jbeta primers and 60 Vbeta primers were used for the PCR. Profiled with immunoSEQ multiplex PCR; TCRdb holds only in-frame clones, not every one. The sample shows 120,000 to 150,000 clones, 82% of them seen only once. Study-wide findings and caveats: Association with HLA alleles at 0.05 false discovery rate was found for around 17,000 TCR beta sequences in a later analysis. Previously analyzed data showed that most TCR beta V segments were productive at a frequency of about 90% or about 30%.

Specimen: PBMCs. The TCR sequence derives from a man younger than 35 in good health and CMV-seropositive.

The DNA for the CDR3 is TGTGCCAGCAGCGCAGTACCGGGACAAGGACCCTACGAGCAGTACTTC. Amino acid sequence: CASSAVPGQGPYEQYF. The rearrangement joins TRBV9 to TRBJ2-7; D may be TRBD1 (6 bases). Trimming took 3 bases from V and 2 from J, leaving 18 bases between them. The CDR3 sequence is 16 residues long. Germline V gives CDR1 SGDLS, CDR2 YYNGEE. The full variable domain, rest sourced from reference TRBV9 and TRBJ2-7, is DSGVTQTPKHLITATGQRVTLRCSPRSGDLSVYWYQQSLDQGLQFLIQYYNGEERAKGNILERFSAQQFPDLHSELNLSSLELGDSALYFCASSAVPGQGPYEQYFGPGTRLTVT.